A selection of T cell receptor beta chains follows, all from one sample in a study of blood T cell repertoires in COVID-19. Generated by immunoSEQ multiplex PCR, the TCRdb table keeps only in-frame clones and is missing some. The data hold about 91,000 clones, with 70% to 85% observed a single time. The specimen was peripheral blood. The receptor set was obtained from an older man with acute or convalescent COVID-19. Both conserved end residues are part of each CDR3. A D gene is named only where the DNA matches it firmly. Size is omitted from some rows. Given values are once, few, many or a class for expanded clones.

>-|TRBJ1-1|-|TRBV28
TGTGCCAGCAGTTTATTTGGGCAGGGAAAGGCCTGCCATTTT
CASSLFGQGKACHF
>-|TRBJ1-6|-|TRBV2
TGTGCCAGCAACCCCCGGAGCTCCTATAATTCACCCCTCCACTTT
CASNPRSSYNSPLHF
>-|TRBJ2-7|few|TRBV27
TGTGCCAGCAGTTTACGTGGGGGGGGCGCGAACGAGCAGTACTTC
CASSLRGGGANEQYF
>-|TRBJ2-7|-|TRBV9
TGTGCCAGCAGCCACGGACTCGTCCCTAGGGGGAACGAGCAGTACTTC
CASSHGLVPRGNEQYF
>TRBD1|TRBJ2-3|-|TRBV19
TGTGCCAGTACCCTGACAGGGGACACAGATACGCAGTATTTT
CASTLTGDTDTQYF
>TRBD1|TRBJ1-1|-|TRBV28
TGTGCCAGCAGTTACAGGGGGAGTTCGTTTGCTGAAGCTTTCTTT
CASSYRGSSFAEAFF
>TRBD1|TRBJ2-1|-|TRBV24-1
TGTGCCACTACCGAGACAGGGATGAACAATGAGCAGTTCTTC
CATTETGMNNEQFF
>TRBD1|TRBJ1-5|-|TRBV2
TGTGCCAGCAGTGAAGGGGGACAGCCAAATCAGCCCCAGCATTTT
CASSEGGQPNQPQHF
>-|TRBJ2-6|-|TRBV7-9
TGTGCCAGCAGCTCCATGGGGGGCTCTGGGGCCAACGTCCTGACTTTC
CASSSMGGSGANVLTF
>-|TRBJ1-3|few|TRBV10-3
TGTGCCATCAGCGACACAGGGACCTCTGGAAACACCATATATTTT
CAISDTGTSGNTIYF
>-|TRBJ1-4|-|TRBV9
TGTGCCAGCAGCGTTCACCTAGGGGATGAAAAACTGTTTTTT
CASSVHLGDEKLFF
>-|TRBJ1-2|-|TRBV5-1
TGCGCCAGCAGCTTGGCCCGGGACACCGGTGGCTACACCTTC
CASSLARDTGGYTF
>-|TRBJ2-5|-|TRBV18
TGTGCCAGCTCACCACCAGGACAGACTACGTACCAAGAGACCCAGTACTTC
CASSPPGQTTYQETQYF
>-|TRBJ1-2|once|TRBV19
TGTGCCAGTAGTATCACGGATCGGGGCTATGGCTACACCTTC
CASSITDRGYGYTF
>-|TRBJ1-1|-|TRBV7-6
TGTGCCAGCAGCCCGTGGGCAATTCCAACTGAAGCTTTCTTT
CASSPWAIPTEAFF
>TRBD1|TRBJ1-2|-|TRBV11-2
TGTGCCAGCAGCTTAGTATCGGACAGGGGCTATGGCTACACCTTC
CASSLVSDRGYGYTF
>-|TRBJ1-6|-|TRBV2
TGTGCCAGCGCTCCCTTACGGGATTCACCCCTCCACTTT
CASAPLRDSPLHF
>TRBD1|TRBJ2-5|-|TRBV5-1
TGCGCCAGCAGGGCAGGGGGCGAGGAGACCCAGTACTTC
CASRAGGEETQYF
>-|TRBJ1-2|-|TRBV20-1
TGCAGTGTTTTCGGGGGGTATGGCTACACCTTC
CSVFGGYGYTF
>-|TRBJ2-1|-|TRBV30
TGTGCCTGGAGTCCCCGGACAGGGAGGGGGTACAATGAGCAGTTCTTC
CAWSPRTGRGYNEQFF
>TRBD1|TRBJ1-1|few|TRBV14
TGTGCCAGCAGCCATACCGGGACAGGGGAGGTGTCAGGCACTGAAGCTTTCTTT
CASSHTGTGEVSGTEAFF
>-|TRBJ2-5|-|TRBV5-4
TGTGCCAGCAGCGGCACAGGGAGGGTCCAAGAGACCCAGTACTTC
CASSGTGRVQETQYF
>TRBD1|TRBJ1-5|-|TRBV18
TGTGCCAGCTCACCCGACAGGGCCGATAGCAATCAGCCCCAGCATTTT
CASSPDRADSNQPQHF
>TRBD1|TRBJ1-2|once|TRBV28
TGTGCCAGCAGTTTACAGCAGGGGGGACTTGGCTACACCTTC
CASSLQQGGLGYTF
>TRBD2|TRBJ2-7|-|TRBV7-2
TGTGCCAGCAGCTCATCAGGGACTAGCGCAATCTACGAGCAGTACTTC
CASSSSGTSAIYEQYF
>TRBD1|TRBJ2-1|-|TRBV11-3
TGTGCCAGCAGCCCCGGGACAGGGGGCCTCAATGAGCAGTTCTTC
CASSPGTGGLNEQFF
>TRBD1|TRBJ2-1|once|TRBV11-2
TGTGCCAGCAGCGGCCCCGGGACAGGGTTCATCAATGAGCAGTTCTTC
CASSGPGTGFINEQFF
>-|TRBJ2-7|-|TRBV7-2
TGTGCCAGCAGCTATACCAGGGAAAAGTACTTC
CASSYTREKYF
>-|TRBJ2-3|once|TRBV6-5
TGTGCCGGCAAGAGACAGGGCACAGATACGCAGTATTTT
CAGKRQGTDTQYF